This T cell receptor (beta chain) stems from a study of glioma-infiltrating T cells. TCR alpha and beta CDR3 regions were amplified from RNA using iRepertoire nested multiplex PCR. TCRdb redid the calling of the multiplex PCR reads with MiXCR, one entry per CDR3 protein. Of 110,000 or so distinct CDR3 sequences detected, less than 30% appear once; the ten largest clones hold 35%. The V gene's germline CDR1 is SGHTA and CDR2 FQGNSA. V lost 5 bases to trimming and J lost 7 bases; unmatched junction nucleotides: 5. This CDR3 has 13 amino acids. Ten or more counts support this clonotype. This chain links TRBV7-2 with TRBJ2-3; 8 positions match TRBD2. The sequencing sample was made of glioma tissue, nonneoplastic brain tissue, or PBMCs (not recorded which). This receptor was obtained from a human donor with low-grade glioma or glioblastoma, undergoing nonglioma brain surgery, or in good health (not recorded which). This CDR3 reads CASSQRLANTQYF. In DNA, the CDR3 is TGTGCCAGCAGCCAGCGACTAGCGAATACGCAGTATTTT. Full variable domain (rest looked up from reference TRBV7-2 and TRBJ2-3): GAGVSQSPSNKVTEKGKDVELRCDPISGHTALYWYRQSLGQGLEFLIYFQGNSAPDKSGLPSDRFSAERTGGSVSTLTIQRTQQEDSAVYLCASSQRLANTQYFGPGTRLTVL.